These T cell receptor beta chains were read from a single sample in a study of CD8 T cells in ankylosing spondylitis. MiXCR, applied by TCRdb to the 5' RACE reads, yields one record per CDR3 protein. Of about 130,000 distinct CDR3 sequences in the sample, 6% to 8.5% are singletons; the top ten hold roughly 12%. Sequences were obtained from blood, either unsorted or a sorted T cell fraction (not recorded which). These receptors all stem from a female donor with ankylosing spondylitis or in good health (not recorded which). Both conserved end residues are trimmed from each CDR3.

V	J	CDR3
TRBV2	TRBJ1-3	ASSEAIGNTIY
TRBV7-2	TRBJ2-3	ASSLVPGGGDTQY
TRBV12-3/TRBV12-4	TRBJ1-1	ASSLNRGNTEAF
TRBV5-1	TRBJ2-4	ASSLEGQMGRH
TRBV6-2/TRBV6-3	TRBJ1-1	ASSYALGSRDTEAF
TRBV6-5	TRBJ1-6	ASSYAGSPLH
TRBV20-1	TRBJ2-7	SARAGGPRGNEQY
TRBV20-1	TRBJ1-5	SARVGDTDSNQPQH
TRBV9	TRBJ1-5	ASTQGDSSNQPQH
TRBV29-1	TRBJ1-1	SVVRTGMNTEAF
TRBV6-1	TRBJ1-3	ASSPRPRGNTIY
TRBV18	TRBJ1-4	ASSPGLAIRNEKLF
TRBV2	TRBJ2-7	ASISDIASYEQY
TRBV12-3/TRBV12-4	TRBJ1-5	ASSLNAGTNNQPQH
TRBV7-8	TRBJ2-5	ASSLARTDQETQY
TRBV7-7	TRBJ2-2	ASSLSPLRGIGSTGELF
TRBV5-1	TRBJ2-7	ASSRTGTENYEQY
TRBV20-1	TRBJ1-2	SAKDSNYGYT
TRBV27	TRBJ1-2	ASSLGRSPRYGYT
TRBV6-5	TRBJ2-5	ASSYSRATSETQY
TRBV9	TRBJ1-3	ASSVGTRQGLSGNTIY
TRBV5-6	TRBJ1-1	ASSETPGQGVSEAF
TRBV2	TRBJ2-1	APNPVGRVYNEQF
TRBV5-1	TRBJ1-6	ASSLGDSSYNSPLH
TRBV12-3/TRBV12-4	TRBJ1-5	ASSTGDGNQPQH
TRBV9	TRBJ2-1	ASSASGTSGLREQF
TRBV5-1	TRBJ1-4	ASSASWTTNEKLF
TRBV19	TRBJ1-2	ASSIRGARMDSNYGYT
TRBV5-1	TRBJ2-7	ASSLLTGLGYEQY
TRBV15	TRBJ1-2	ATSRGLDGFYGYT
TRBV20-1	TRBJ1-3	SARPSGGQTGNTIY